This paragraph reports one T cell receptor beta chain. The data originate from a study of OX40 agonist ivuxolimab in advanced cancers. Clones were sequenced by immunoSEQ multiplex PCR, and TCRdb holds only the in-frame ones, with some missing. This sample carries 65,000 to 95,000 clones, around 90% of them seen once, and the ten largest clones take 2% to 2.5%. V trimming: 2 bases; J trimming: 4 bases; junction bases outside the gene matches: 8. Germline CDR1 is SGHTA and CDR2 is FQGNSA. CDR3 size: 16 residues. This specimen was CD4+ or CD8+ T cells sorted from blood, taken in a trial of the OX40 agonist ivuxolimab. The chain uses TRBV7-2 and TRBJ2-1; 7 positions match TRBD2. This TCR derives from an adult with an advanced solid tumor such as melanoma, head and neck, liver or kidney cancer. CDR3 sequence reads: CASSLSVVSGYNEQFF. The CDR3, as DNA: TGTGCCAGCAGCTTATCCGTGGTTAGCGGGTACAATGAGCAGTTCTTC.